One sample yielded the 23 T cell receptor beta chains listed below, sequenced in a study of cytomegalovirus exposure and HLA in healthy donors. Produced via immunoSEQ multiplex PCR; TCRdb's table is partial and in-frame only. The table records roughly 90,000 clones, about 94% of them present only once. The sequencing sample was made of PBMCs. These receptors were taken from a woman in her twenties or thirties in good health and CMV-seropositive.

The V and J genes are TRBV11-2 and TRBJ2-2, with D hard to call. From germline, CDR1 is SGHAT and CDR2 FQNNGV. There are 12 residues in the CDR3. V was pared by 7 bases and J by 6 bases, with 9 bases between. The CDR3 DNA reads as TGTGCCAGCACCTGGAGTTCCGGGGAGCTGTTTTTT. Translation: CASTWSSGELFF.

CDR3 in amino acids: CASSLDRETGETQYF. DNA for the CDR3: TGTGCCAGCAGTTTGGACCGGGAGACGGGGGAGACCCAGTACTTC. The V gene is TRBV28, the J gene TRBJ2-5; D possibly corresponds to TRBD2 (6 bases). V was pared by 3 bases and J by 5 bases, with 16 bases between. The germline CDR1 and CDR2 sequences are MDHEN and SYDVKM. The CDR3 spans 15 residues.

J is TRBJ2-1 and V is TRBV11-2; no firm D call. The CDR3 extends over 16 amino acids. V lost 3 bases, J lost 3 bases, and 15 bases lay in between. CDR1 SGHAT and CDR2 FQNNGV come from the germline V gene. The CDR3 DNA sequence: TGTGCCAGCAGCTTGAGGCGGCAGTCCTTCTACAATGAGCAGTTCTTC. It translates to CASSLRRQSFYNEQFF. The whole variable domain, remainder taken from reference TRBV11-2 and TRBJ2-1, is EAGVAQSPRYKIIEKRQSVAFWCNPISGHATLYWYQQILGQGPKLLIQFQNNGVVDDSQLPKDRFSAERLKGVDSTLKIQPAKLEDSAVYLCASSLRRQSFYNEQFFGPGTRLTVL.

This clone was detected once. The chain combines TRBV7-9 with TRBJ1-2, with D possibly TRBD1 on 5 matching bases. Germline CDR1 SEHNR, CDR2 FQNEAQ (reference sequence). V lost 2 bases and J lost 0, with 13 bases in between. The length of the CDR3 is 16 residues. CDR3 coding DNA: TGTGCCAGCAGCTTATTGTCAACAGGACCTAACTATGGCTACACCTTC. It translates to CASSLLSTGPNYGYTF.

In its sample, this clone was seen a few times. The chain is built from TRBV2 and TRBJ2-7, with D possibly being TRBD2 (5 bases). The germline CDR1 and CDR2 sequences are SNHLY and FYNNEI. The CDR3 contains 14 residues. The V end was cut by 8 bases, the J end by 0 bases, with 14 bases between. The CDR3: CASEGSGNSYEQYF. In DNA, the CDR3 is TGTGCCAGCGAGGGTTCAGGAAACTCCTACGAGCAGTACTTC.

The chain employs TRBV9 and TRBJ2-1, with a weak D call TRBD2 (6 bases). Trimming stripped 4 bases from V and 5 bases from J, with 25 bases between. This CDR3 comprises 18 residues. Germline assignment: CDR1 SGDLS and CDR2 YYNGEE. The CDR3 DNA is TGTGCCAGCAGCCCTCGGGAGCTAACACGGGCAAAGAACAATGAGCAGTTCTTC. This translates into CASSPRELTRAKNNEQFF.

DNA of the CDR3: TGTGCCTGGAGTTGGGTGGGCGGACTGACAAATGAAAAACTGTTTTTT. Translated, it gives CAWSWVGGLTNEKLFF. The chain has TRBV30 and TRBJ1-4; D gene ambiguous. Trimming cost V 2 bases and J 5 bases, with 18 bases left between them. Germline V gene sequence: CDR1 GTSNPN, CDR2 SVGIG (reference sequence). This CDR3 is 16 amino acids long.

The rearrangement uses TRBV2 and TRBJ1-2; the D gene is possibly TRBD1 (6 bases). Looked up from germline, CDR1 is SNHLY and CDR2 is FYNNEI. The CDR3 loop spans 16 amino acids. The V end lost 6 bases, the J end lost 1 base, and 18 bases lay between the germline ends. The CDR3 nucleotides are TGTGCCAGCAGGACCCGGGACAAGGAGATTAACTATGGCTACACCTTC. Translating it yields CASRTRDKEINYGYTF.

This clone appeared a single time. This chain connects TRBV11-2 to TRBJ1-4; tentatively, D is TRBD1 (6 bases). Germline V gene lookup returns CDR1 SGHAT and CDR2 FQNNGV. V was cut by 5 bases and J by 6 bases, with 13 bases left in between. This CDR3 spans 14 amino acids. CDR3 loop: CASSIQGRDEKLFF. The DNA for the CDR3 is TGTGCCAGCAGCATCCAGGGGAGGGATGAAAAACTGTTTTTT.

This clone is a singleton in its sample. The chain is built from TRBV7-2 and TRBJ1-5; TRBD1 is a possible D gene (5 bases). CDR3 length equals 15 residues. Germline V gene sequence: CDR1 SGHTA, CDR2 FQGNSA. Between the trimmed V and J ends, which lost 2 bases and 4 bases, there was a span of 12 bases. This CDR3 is CASSLWSGGNQPQHF. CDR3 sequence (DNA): TGTGCCAGCAGCTTATGGTCCGGGGGGAATCAGCCCCAGCATTTT.

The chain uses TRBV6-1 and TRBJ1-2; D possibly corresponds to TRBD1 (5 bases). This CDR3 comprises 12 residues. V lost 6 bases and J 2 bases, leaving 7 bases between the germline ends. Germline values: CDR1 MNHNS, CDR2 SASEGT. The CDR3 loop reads CASRSGNYGYTF. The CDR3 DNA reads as TGTGCCAGCAGGTCAGGGAACTATGGCTACACCTTC.

For the CDR3, the DNA is TGTGCCAGCAGCTTGGTGGACAGGGGATCGTATGGAAACACCATATATTTT. It translates to CASSLVDRGSYGNTIYF. V is TRBV5-5 and J is TRBJ1-3; 9 bases map to TRBD1. The CDR3 has 17 amino acids. The germline CDR1 and CDR2 sequences are SGHKS and YYEKEE (reference sequence). With V trimmed by 0 bases and J by 3 bases, 7 bases remained unmatched.

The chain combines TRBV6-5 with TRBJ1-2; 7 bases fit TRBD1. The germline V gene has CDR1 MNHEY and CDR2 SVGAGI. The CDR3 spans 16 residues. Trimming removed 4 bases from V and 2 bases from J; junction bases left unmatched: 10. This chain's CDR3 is CASSLLQGMGNYGYTF. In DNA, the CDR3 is TGTGCCAGCAGTTTATTACAGGGGATGGGGAACTATGGCTACACCTTC.

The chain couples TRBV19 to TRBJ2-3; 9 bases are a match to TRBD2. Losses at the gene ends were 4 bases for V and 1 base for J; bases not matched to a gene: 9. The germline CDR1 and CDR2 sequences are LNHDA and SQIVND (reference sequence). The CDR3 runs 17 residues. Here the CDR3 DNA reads TGTGCCAGTAGTAGGCCCGCGGGAGGGCCCCGCACAGATACGCAGTATTTT. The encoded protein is CASSRPAGGPRTDTQYF.

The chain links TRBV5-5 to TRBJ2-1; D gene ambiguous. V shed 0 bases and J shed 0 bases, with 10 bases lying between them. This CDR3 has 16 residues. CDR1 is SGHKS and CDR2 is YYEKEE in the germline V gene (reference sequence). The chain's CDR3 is CASSLAYAFSYNEQFF. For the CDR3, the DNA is TGTGCCAGCAGCTTGGCCTATGCCTTCTCCTACAATGAGCAGTTCTTC.

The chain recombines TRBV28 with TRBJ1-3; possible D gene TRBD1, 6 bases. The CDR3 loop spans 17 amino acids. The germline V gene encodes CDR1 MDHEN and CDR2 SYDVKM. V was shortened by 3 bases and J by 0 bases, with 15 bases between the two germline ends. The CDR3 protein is CASSFGGAPYSGNTIYF. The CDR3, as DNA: TGTGCCAGCAGTTTTGGGGGGGCTCCCTACTCTGGAAACACCATATATTTT.

The CDR3 DNA is TGTGCCGAGCCGGGACTCGAATACGAGCAGTACTTC. Translation: CAEPGLEYEQYF. This sequence joins TRBV5-8 and TRBJ2-7, with a possible D match to TRBD2 (6 bases). The germline V gene has CDR1 SGHTS and CDR2 YDEGEE. The V gene lost 10 bases and the J gene lost 4 bases, with 15 bases spanning the gap. There are 12 residues in the CDR3. The full variable domain, in which reference TRBV5-8 and TRBJ2-7 provide the parts outside the CDR3, is EAGVTQSPTHLIKTRGQQATLRCSPISGHTSVYWYQQALGLGLQFLLWYDEGEERNRGNFPPRFSGRQFPNYSSELNVNALELEDSALYLCAEPGLEYEQYFGPGTRLTVT.

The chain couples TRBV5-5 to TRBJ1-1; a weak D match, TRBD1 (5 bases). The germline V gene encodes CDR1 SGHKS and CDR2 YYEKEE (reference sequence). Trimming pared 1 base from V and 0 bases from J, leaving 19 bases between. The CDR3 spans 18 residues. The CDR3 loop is CASSLSPSDTYLNTEAFF. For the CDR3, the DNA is TGTGCCAGCAGCTTGTCGCCCTCGGACACCTATCTGAACACTGAAGCTTTCTTT.

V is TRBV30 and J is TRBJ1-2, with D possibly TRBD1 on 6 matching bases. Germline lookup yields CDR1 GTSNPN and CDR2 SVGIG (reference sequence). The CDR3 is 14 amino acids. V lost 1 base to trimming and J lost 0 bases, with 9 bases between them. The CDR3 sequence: CAWSGDITNYGYTF. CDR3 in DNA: TGTGCCTGGAGTGGGGACATTACTAACTATGGCTACACCTTC.

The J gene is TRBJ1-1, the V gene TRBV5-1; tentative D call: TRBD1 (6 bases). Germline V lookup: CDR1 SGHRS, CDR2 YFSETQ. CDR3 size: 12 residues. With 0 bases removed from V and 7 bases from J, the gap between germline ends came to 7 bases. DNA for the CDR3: TGCGCCAGCAGCTTGGTGACAGGTGAAGCTTTCTTT. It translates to CASSLVTGEAFF.

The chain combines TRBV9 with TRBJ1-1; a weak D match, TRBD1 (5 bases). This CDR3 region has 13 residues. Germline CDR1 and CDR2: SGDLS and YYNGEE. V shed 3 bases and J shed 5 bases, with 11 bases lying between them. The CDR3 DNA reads TGTGCCAGCAGCGAGTCAGGGTGGACTGAAGCTTTCTTT. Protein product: CASSESGWTEAFF.

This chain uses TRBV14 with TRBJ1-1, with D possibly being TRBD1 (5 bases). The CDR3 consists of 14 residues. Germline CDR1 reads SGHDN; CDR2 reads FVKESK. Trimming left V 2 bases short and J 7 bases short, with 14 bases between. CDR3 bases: TGTGCCAGCAGCCAATTAGGGGTGGCCAATGAAGCTTTCTTT. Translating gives CASSQLGVANEAFF.

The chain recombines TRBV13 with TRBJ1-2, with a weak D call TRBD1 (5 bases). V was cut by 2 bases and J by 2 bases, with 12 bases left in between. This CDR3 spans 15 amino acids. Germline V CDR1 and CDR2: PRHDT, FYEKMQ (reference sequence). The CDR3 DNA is TGTGCCAGCAGCTTACGGGCAGGGCTAAACTATGGCTACACCTTC. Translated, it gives CASSLRAGLNYGYTF.